The 29 T cell receptor beta chains listed next were all sequenced from one sample in a study of blood T cell repertoires in COVID-19. This table comes from immunoSEQ multiplex PCR, and its TCRdb copy is limited to in-frame clones, with some not included. Of 120,000 to 150,000 clones in the sample, around four fifths are singletons; the top ten hold 2.5% to 3%. Sequenced sample: peripheral blood. The receptors were sampled from a woman aged 40 to 49 with active or convalescent COVID-19.

The rearrangement joins TRBV7-6 to TRBJ1-3, with 9 bases that match TRBD1. V dropped 5 bases and J dropped 0; count of bases not matched to a gene: 11. This CDR3 is built from 18 residues. Germline CDR1 reads SGHVS; CDR2 reads FNYEAQ. This CDR3 is CASSLRSGQGSSGNTIYF. The CDR3 DNA follows: TGTGCCAGCAGCCTAAGGTCTGGACAGGGGAGCTCTGGAAACACCATATATTTT.

The chain carries TRBV28 and TRBJ1-2, with a weak D call TRBD1 (6 bases). This CDR3 comprises 15 residues. Trimming removed 4 bases at V and 1 base at J, with 13 bases between. Germline-derived CDR1 and CDR2 are MDHEN and SYDVKM. CDR3 sequence (DNA): TGTGCCAGCAGTTCGAACCAGGGGATTAACTATGGCTACACCTTC. This codes for CASSSNQGINYGYTF.

The CDR3 protein is CASSKTDRGSTNGYTF. The CDR3 DNA reads as TGTGCCAGTAGTAAGACGGACAGGGGTTCGACGAATGGCTACACCTTC. This rearrangement joins TRBV19 to TRBJ1-2; 9 nucleotides match TRBD1. The length of the CDR3 is 16 residues. Germline values: CDR1 LNHDA, CDR2 SQIVND (reference sequence). With 4 bases clipped from V and 6 bases from J, the junction kept 12 bases outside the gene matches.

The gene calls are TRBV6-5 and TRBJ1-1; possible D gene TRBD1, 5 bases. The V end lost 2 bases, the J end lost 10 bases, and 20 bases lay between the germline ends. The CDR3 is 15 residues long. Looked up from germline, CDR1 is MNHEY and CDR2 is SVGAGI. Here the CDR3 reads CASSYLTGGKGLAFF. The CDR3, as DNA: TGTGCCAGCAGTTACCTAACTGGGGGGAAGGGTTTAGCTTTCTTT.

As DNA, the CDR3 is TGTGCCAGCAGTTCGGGGGTGTATGGTTCACCCCTCCACTTT. Translated, it gives CASSSGVYGSPLHF. This rearrangement joins TRBV27 to TRBJ1-6, with a tentative D call TRBD1 (5 bases). This CDR3 region has 14 residues. The germline V and J ends were trimmed by 4 bases and 9 bases, with 13 bases remaining between them. Germline lookup yields CDR1 MNHEY and CDR2 SMNVEV (reference sequence).

This chain connects TRBV3-1 (or the pseudogene TRBV3-2) to TRBJ1-1, with 7 bases fitting TRBD1. The CDR3 covers 15 residues. Germline CDR1 is LGHDT and CDR2 is YNNKEL (reference sequence). The V gene end was trimmed by 1 base and the J gene end by 3 bases; junction bases not matched to a gene: 5. CDR3 protein: CASSQGEGAYTEAFF. The CDR3 DNA follows: TGTGCCAGCAGCCAAGGAGAGGGGGCCTACACTGAAGCTTTCTTT.

The rearrangement uses TRBV19 and TRBJ1-2, with 12 bases fitting TRBD1. Germline trimming cut 8 bases from V and 3 bases from J; bases unmatched to any gene: 7. The CDR3 length is 15 residues. Per germline, CDR1 LNHDA and CDR2 SQIVND (reference sequence). Here the CDR3 DNA reads TGTGCCAGTCGGGACAGGGGGCTTGTGCACTATGGCTACACCTTC. This codes for CASRDRGLVHYGYTF.

The chain combines TRBV20-1 with TRBJ1-5; D is unclear. Trimming cost V 3 bases and J 1 base, with 7 bases left between them. CDR3 length equals 13 residues. Germline lookup yields CDR1 DFQATT and CDR2 SNEGSKA (reference sequence). The CDR3 loop is CSASKQSNQPQHF. The CDR3 nucleotides are TGCAGTGCTAGTAAACAGAGCAATCAGCCCCAGCATTTT.

The V and J genes are TRBV5-6 and TRBJ2-3, with D possibly matching TRBD2 (5 bases). V was pared by 4 bases and J by 9 bases, with 12 bases between. The CDR3 length is 12 residues. Germline lookup yields CDR1 SGHDT and CDR2 YYEEEE. This chain's CDR3 is CASSRRGRTQYF. CDR3 DNA: TGTGCCAGCAGCCGACGGGGAAGGACGCAGTATTTT.

This clone was detected only once. The V and J genes are TRBV6-5 and TRBJ2-5; 10 positions match TRBD1. Germline V gives CDR1 MNHEY, CDR2 SVGAGI. The CDR3 is 14 amino acids. The J segment lost 5 bases and the V segment lost 0 bases, leaving 0 bases of the junction unmatched. The CDR3 reads CASSYSDRGETQYF. The CDR3 DNA reads TGTGCCAGCAGTTACTCGGACAGGGGGGAGACCCAGTACTTC.

DNA for the CDR3: TGCAGCGCCACTATGTACAATGAGCAGTTCTTC. Protein: CSATMYNEQFF. The rearrangement links TRBV29-1 to TRBJ2-1; D is unclear. Between the trimmed V and J ends, which lost 7 bases and 4 bases, there was a span of 8 bases. The germline gives CDR1 SQVTM, CDR2 ANQGSEA. The CDR3 sequence is 11 residues long.

The chain recombines TRBV28 with TRBJ1-2, with 9 nucleotides matching TRBD1. With V trimmed by 1 base and J by 4 bases, 7 bases remained unmatched. CDR1 MDHEN and CDR2 SYDVKM come from the germline V gene. The CDR3 totals 16 residues. The CDR3 protein is CASSLSRTGVLYGYTF. CDR3 sequence (DNA): TGTGCCAGCAGTTTATCCCGGACAGGGGTTCTCTATGGCTACACCTTC.

This chain joins TRBV27 and TRBJ1-4; 7 bases align to TRBD1. The V gene's germline CDR1 is MNHEY and CDR2 SMNVEV (reference sequence). The CDR3 runs 16 residues. V lost 5 bases, J lost 0 bases, and 6 bases stayed unmatched. CDR3 coding DNA: TGTGCCAGCAGTCTGCAGGGGGTTCCAACTAATGAAAAACTGTTTTTT. Amino acids: CASSLQGVPTNEKLFF.

CDR3 DNA: TGTGCCAGTAGGGGGTCGGACAGGGCTCCCTACTATGGCTACACCTTC. It yields the protein CASRGSDRAPYYGYTF. The chain combines TRBV19 with TRBJ1-2; 8 nucleotides agree with TRBD1. This CDR3 is built from 16 residues. Per the germline V gene, CDR1 is LNHDA and CDR2 is SQIVND (reference sequence). Germline trimming cut 6 bases from V and 3 bases from J; bases unmatched to any gene: 12.

The genes are TRBV7-9 and TRBJ1-2, with TRBD1 identical over 11 bases. The CDR3 length is 16 residues. After removal of 5 bases from V and 6 bases from J, the junction contained 11 bases not matched to a gene. From germline, CDR1 is SEHNR and CDR2 FQNEAQ (reference sequence). The CDR3 region is CASSNTGTGGGDGYTF. In nucleotides, the CDR3 is TGTGCCAGCAGCAATACCGGGACAGGGGGAGGGGATGGCTACACCTTC.

This clone was observed a handful of times. The chain couples TRBV11-2 to TRBJ2-2; no definite D call. Trimming removed 1 base from V and 2 bases from J, with 8 bases in between. CDR3 length: 15 residues. Per the germline V gene, CDR1 is SGHAT and CDR2 is FQNNGV. CDR3 nucleotides: TGTGCCAGCAGCTTAGCACAGATCAACACCGGGGAGCTGTTTTTT. Residues: CASSLAQINTGELFF.

CDR3 nucleotides: TGTGCCAGCAGTGAATTCAGGAACACTGAAGCTTTCTTT. Its protein product is CASSEFRNTEAFF. The rearrangement joins TRBV25-1 to TRBJ1-1; D gene unclear. CDR1 MGHDK and CDR2 SYGVNS come from the germline V gene. The CDR3 loop spans 13 amino acids. V gave up 1 base and J gave up 1 base, with 4 bases separating them.

The J gene is TRBJ2-2, the V gene TRBV18; D remains ambiguous. The V end was cut by 2 bases, the J end by 7 bases, with 17 bases between. Germline V gene lookup returns CDR1 KGHSH and CDR2 LQKENI. The CDR3 is made up of 16 amino acids. The CDR3 sequence is CASSPFGSSPNGELFF. The CDR3 nucleotides read TGTGCCAGCTCACCATTCGGTTCTTCACCAAACGGGGAGCTGTTTTTT.

The V gene is TRBV27, the J gene TRBJ1-6, with 10 bases fitting TRBD1. There are 15 residues in the CDR3. V shed 4 bases and J 8 bases; nucleotides not matched to a gene: 5. The germline CDR1 and CDR2 sequences are MNHEY and SMNVEV (reference sequence). CDR3 bases: TGTGCCAGCAGTTCGACAGGGGGCGGATATTCACCCCTCCACTTT. It is translated as CASSSTGGGYSPLHF.

The CDR3: CASSHKSGLPTYEQYF. In DNA form, the CDR3 reads TGCGCCAGCAGCCATAAGTCGGGACTGCCGACCTACGAGCAGTACTTC. The chain uses TRBV4-3 and TRBJ2-7; tentatively, D is TRBD2 (6 bases). V lost 3 bases to trimming and J lost 2 bases, with 17 bases between them. The length of the CDR3 is 16 residues. Germline assignment: CDR1 LGHNA and CDR2 YSLEER.

The chain recombines TRBV28 with TRBJ1-5, with 9 bases lining up with TRBD1. V dropped 5 bases and J dropped 6; count of bases not matched to a gene: 11. The CDR3 length is 16 residues. Germline V CDR1 and CDR2: MDHEN, SYDVKM. The CDR3 DNA reads TGTGCCAGCAGTCCCTACAGGGGGCGAGTCGGTCAGCCCCAGCATTTT. Residues: CASSPYRGRVGQPQHF.

The chain combines TRBV19 with TRBJ1-1; 7 positions agree with TRBD1. The CDR3 runs 15 residues. Losses at the gene ends were 6 bases for V and 1 base for J; bases not matched to a gene: 8. Germline values: CDR1 LNHDA, CDR2 SQIVND (reference sequence). The CDR3 bases are TGTGCCAGTAGAACAACTTGGACAGGGAACACTGAAGCTTTCTTT. It specifies CASRTTWTGNTEAFF.

Only a few counts were recorded for this clone. The CDR3 spells CASSLWGPDRDSPLHF. As DNA, the CDR3 is TGTGCCAGCAGTTTATGGGGGCCAGATCGCGATTCACCCCTCCACTTT. This chain joins TRBV28 and TRBJ1-6; maybe TRBD1 (5 bases). V was cut by 0 bases and J by 8 bases, with 14 bases left in between. The CDR3 is 16 amino acids. Germline-derived CDR1 and CDR2 are MDHEN and SYDVKM.

The chain combines TRBV10-3 with TRBJ2-5; D remains ambiguous. CDR1 and CDR2 (germline): ENHRY, SYGVKD. V lost 4 bases and J lost 5, with 11 bases in between. This CDR3 has 13 amino acids. The CDR3 is CAISAQASETQYF. CDR3 nucleotide sequence: TGTGCCATCAGTGCTCAGGCCTCCGAGACCCAGTACTTC.

V usage is TRBV11-2 and J usage is TRBJ2-7; TRBD2 matches 7 bases. The trim removed 2 bases at V and 2 bases at J, leaving 3 bases unmatched. CDR3 length: 14 amino acids. Germline V gives CDR1 SGHAT, CDR2 FQNNGV. Here the CDR3 reads CASSLQRDPYEQYF. CDR3 sequence (DNA): TGTGCCAGCAGCTTACAGCGGGACCCCTACGAGCAGTACTTC. Looking up the rest from reference TRBV11-2 and TRBJ2-7 gives the full variable domain: EAGVAQSPRYKIIEKRQSVAFWCNPISGHATLYWYQQILGQGPKLLIQFQNNGVVDDSQLPKDRFSAERLKGVDSTLKIQPAKLEDSAVYLCASSLQRDPYEQYFGPGTRLTVT.

As to this clone: The junction departs from germline at one end; a sequencing error may be responsible. The chain combines TRBV28 with TRBJ2-1, with TRBD1 matching over 10 bases. Germline-derived CDR1 and CDR2 are MDHEN and SYDVKM. The CDR3 length is 15 residues. The CDR3 DNA sequence: TGTGCCAGCAGTCTACCCCTAGACAGGGGGCGCGGAAAGGTCTTC. Translated: CASSLPLDRGRGKVF.

The chain employs TRBV11-2 and TRBJ2-3, with 7 positions matching TRBD1. Germline CDR1 is SGHAT and CDR2 is FQNNGV. The CDR3 length is 14 residues. With V trimmed by 7 bases and J by 3 bases, 7 bases remained unmatched. The CDR3 region is CASTATGVTDTQYF. The CDR3 DNA reads as TGTGCCAGCACCGCCACAGGGGTTACAGATACGCAGTATTTT.

The chain combines TRBV14 with TRBJ2-3; D may be TRBD2 (6 bases). In germline, CDR1 is SGHDN, CDR2 FVKESK. V was trimmed by 4 bases and J by 2 bases, leaving 10 bases between them. The CDR3 contains 14 residues. The CDR3: CASSLGGPTDTQYF. The CDR3 DNA reads TGTGCCAGCAGCCTCGGGGGACCCACAGATACGCAGTATTTT.

This clone appeared a single time. The V gene is TRBV4-1, the J gene TRBJ1-1; maybe TRBD1 (5 bases). From germline, CDR1 is MGHRA and CDR2 YSYEKL. CDR3 length: 12 amino acids. Trimming shortened V by 0 bases and J by 11 bases, and 10 bases separated the two germline ends. The CDR3 is CASSQEKGWAFF. The DNA for the CDR3 is TGCGCCAGCAGCCAAGAAAAGGGGTGGGCTTTCTTT.